The 18 T cell receptor beta chains in this list originate from one sample, sequenced in a study of regulatory T cells in long-lasting Graves disease. Sequencing libraries for TCR beta were prepared with iRepertoire HTBI primers and Arm-PCR of CDR3 regions. Each CDR3 protein is one row after TCRdb ran MiXCR on the multiplex PCR reads. This sample has around 500,000 distinct CDR3 sequences, with about 16% found just once. The time point: newly diagnosed GD, antithyroid drugs for less than 3 months. There was RNA extracted from PBMCs, and the TCR library was made from it. The data were also submitted as part of a second study, on T cells in Graves' hyperthyroidism and ophthalmopathy.

The source material was peripheral blood mononuclear cells (PBMCs), sampled at new diagnosis, from a patient treated with antithyroid drugs. The source of these receptors is a woman aged 35 to 59 with Graves disease.

This clonotype was found a few times. V is TRBV28 and J is TRBJ2-3; no clear D gene. Germline V gene sequence: CDR1 MDHEN, CDR2 SYDVKM. Trimming took 2 bases from V and 1 from J, leaving 7 bases between them. This CDR3 spans 14 amino acids. CDR3 nucleotide sequence: TGTGCCAGCAGTTTAGACTCAGGCACAGATACGCAGTATTTT. Translating gives CASSLDSGTDTQYF.

This clonotype has a count of ten or more. The chain joins TRBV12-3 or TRBV12-4 to TRBJ1-3, with 7 bases lining up with TRBD1. The V segment lost 6 bases and the J segment 4 bases; nucleotides outside the gene matches: 6. This CDR3 comprises 14 residues. The CDR3 region is CASRDRLDGNTIYF. Written as DNA, the CDR3 is TGTGCCAGCAGGGACAGGTTGGACGGAAACACCATATATTTT.

This clonotype came up a few times. V gene TRBV7-6 combines with J gene TRBJ2-7, with D possibly matching TRBD2 (5 bases). V was shortened by 5 bases and J by 2 bases, with 10 bases between the two germline ends. Germline assignment: CDR1 SGHVS and CDR2 FNYEAQ. The CDR3 consists of 13 residues. CDR3 sequence reads: CASSRTSTYEQYF. Written as DNA, the CDR3 is TGTGCCAGCAGCCGGACTTCTACCTACGAGCAGTACTTC.

As concerns this clonotype: A much larger clonotype is one base distant, so this may be a read error. This rearrangement joins TRBV20-1 to TRBJ1-2; 9 nucleotides line up with TRBD1. The CDR3 has 16 residues. Trimming took 5 bases from V and 8 from J; bases not matched to a gene: 18. CDR1 and CDR2 (germline): DFQATT, SNEGSKA (reference sequence). CDR3 amino acids: CSAPLSSGQGQGGYTF. As DNA, the CDR3 is TGCAGTGCTCCCCTGAGCTCGGGACAGGGCCAAGGAGGCTACACCTTC.

The genes are TRBV19 and TRBJ1-5; 9 nucleotides agree with TRBD1. The V gene end was trimmed by 3 bases and the J gene end by 3 bases; junction bases not matched to a gene: 3. This CDR3 is built from 15 residues. Germline V gives CDR1 LNHDA, CDR2 SQIVND (reference sequence). The DNA for the CDR3 is TGTGCCAGTAGTATGGACAGGGGTGACAATCAGCCCCAGCATTTT. Protein: CASSMDRGDNQPQHF.

The chain is built from TRBV6-5 and TRBJ2-7, with TRBD2 identical over 8 bases. V dropped 0 bases and J dropped 2; count of bases not matched to a gene: 3. The germline gives CDR1 MNHEY, CDR2 SVGAGI. The CDR3 sequence is 15 residues long. The CDR3 here is CASSYSRGGTYEQYF. CDR3 DNA sequence: TGTGCCAGCAGTTACTCTCGGGGGGGCACCTACGAGCAGTACTTC.

This clonotype occurred many times. This chain connects TRBV20-1 to TRBJ2-5; 10 nucleotides match TRBD2. CDR3 length: 13 amino acids. V shed 6 bases and J 4 bases; nucleotides not matched to a gene: 5. The V gene's germline CDR1 is DFQATT and CDR2 SNEGSKA (reference sequence). The CDR3 coding sequence is TGCAGTGCGCTGGGACTAGCGTTAGAGACCCAGTACTTC. The encoded protein is CSALGLALETQYF.

The genes are TRBV12-3 or TRBV12-4 and TRBJ1-2; tentatively, D is TRBD1 (6 bases). CDR3 length: 13 residues. The V gene lost 6 bases and the J gene lost 8 bases, with 16 bases spanning the gap. The CDR3 nucleotides read TGTGCCAGCAGACCAGGACAGATAGAGGGCTACACCTTC. Translating it yields CASRPGQIEGYTF.

In its sample, this clonotype was seen many times. The chain uses TRBV28 and TRBJ1-1; 8 nucleotides line up with TRBD1. CDR1 is MDHEN, CDR2 SYDVKM, per germline. V shed 10 bases and J 5 bases; nucleotides not matched to a gene: 12. The CDR3 is 14 residues long. The CDR3 DNA sequence: TGTGCCATCATCACGGGACAGGTTAAAACTGAAGCTTTCTTT. It encodes CAIITGQVKTEAFF.

At least ten counts were recorded for this clonotype. This chain connects TRBV11-3 to TRBJ2-1; 10 positions match TRBD2. The germline V gene encodes CDR1 SGHNT and CDR2 YENEEA. Trimming cost V 1 base and J 7 bases; bases outside gene matches: 10. The CDR3 has 17 residues. The CDR3 DNA is TGTGCCAGCAGCTTAGGCAGTAGCGGGGGGCCGGGGAATGAGCAGTTCTTC. It codes for CASSLGSSGGPGNEQFF.

V usage is TRBV7-9 and J usage is TRBJ1-4; D is unresolved. The CDR3 extends over 15 amino acids. Germline V CDR1 and CDR2: SEHNR, FQNEAQ (reference sequence). The V and J ends lost 5 bases and 7 bases respectively, with 17 bases between them. CDR3 sequence reads: CASSEVPNDGEKLFF. The CDR3 DNA follows: TGTGCCAGCAGCGAGGTACCGAATGACGGTGAAAAACTGTTTTTT.

In this sample, this clonotype turned up a few times. The rearrangement uses TRBV6-2 or TRBV6-3 and TRBJ2-3; 9 nucleotides match TRBD2. Germline V gene sequence: CDR1 MNHEY, CDR2 SVGEGT. V was pared by 5 bases and J by 1 base, with 13 bases of the junction left unmatched. The length of the CDR3 is 18 residues. CDR3 amino acids: CASSPLGTSLPRTDTQYF. In DNA, the CDR3 is TGTGCCAGCAGTCCCCTCGGGACTAGCCTCCCGCGCACAGATACGCAGTATTTT.

The chain has TRBV3-1 and TRBJ2-1, with a possible D match to TRBD2 (5 bases). CDR3 length equals 15 residues. Between the trimmed V and J ends, which lost 5 bases and 6 bases, there was a span of 17 bases. Germline assignment: CDR1 LGHDT and CDR2 YNNKEL (reference sequence). CDR3 DNA sequence: TGTGCCAGCAGCACCGATCGAGGGCCGGGCAATGAGCAGTTCTTC. This sequence encodes CASSTDRGPGNEQFF.

This clonotype was picked up many times. V gene TRBV7-3 combines with J gene TRBJ2-7; D is uncertain. Germline V gene sequence: CDR1 SGHTA, CDR2 FQGTGA. The CDR3 loop spans 12 amino acids. V was trimmed by 3 bases and J by 5 bases, leaving 8 bases between them. The CDR3 nucleotides are TGTGCCAGCAGCTTTTCTTCCCACGAGCAGTACTTC. Translation: CASSFSSHEQYF.

At least ten counts were recorded for this clonotype. J is TRBJ2-1 and V is TRBV2; TRBD2 matches at 7 bases. CDR1 and CDR2 (germline): SNHLY, FYNNEI. This CDR3 spans 14 amino acids. The junction had 4 bases not matched to a gene; V was cut back by 6 bases and J by 2 bases. The CDR3 DNA follows: TGTGCCAGCAGGTCTAGCGGCCCCTACAATGAGCAGTTCTTC. Translated, it gives CASRSSGPYNEQFF.

For this clonotype: A single base separates this from a much larger clone, so it may be a read error. This rearrangement joins TRBV2 to TRBJ1-1, with 8 bases matching TRBD1. The V gene's germline CDR1 is SNHLY and CDR2 FYNNEI. Trimming took 3 bases from V and 4 from J; bases not matched to a gene: 4. The CDR3 has 14 residues. The CDR3 spells CASSEATGVTEAFF. CDR3 in DNA: TGTGCCAGCAGTGAGGCGACAGGGGTCACTGAAGCTTTCTTT.

The rearrangement joins TRBV3-1 to TRBJ2-1; 9 bases line up with TRBD1. TRBJ2-5 matches the DNA end more closely, so the J call is doubtful. There are 15 residues in the CDR3. Looked up from germline, CDR1 is LGHDT and CDR2 is YNNKEL (reference sequence). CDR3 in DNA: TGTGCCAGCAGCTCCTACAGGGGGCGCGAAGAGACCCAGTACTTC. It translates to CASSSYRGREETQYF.

The rearrangement uses TRBV6-1 and TRBJ1-1; TRBD1 might be the D (5 bases). Germline lookup yields CDR1 MNHNS and CDR2 SASEGT. CDR3 size: 16 residues. V dropped 1 base and J dropped 10 bases, with 22 bases sitting between them. This chain's CDR3 is CASSEDPALPGGVAFF. In DNA form, the CDR3 reads TGTGCCAGCAGTGAAGACCCCGCGCTTCCAGGAGGGGTAGCTTTCTTT.